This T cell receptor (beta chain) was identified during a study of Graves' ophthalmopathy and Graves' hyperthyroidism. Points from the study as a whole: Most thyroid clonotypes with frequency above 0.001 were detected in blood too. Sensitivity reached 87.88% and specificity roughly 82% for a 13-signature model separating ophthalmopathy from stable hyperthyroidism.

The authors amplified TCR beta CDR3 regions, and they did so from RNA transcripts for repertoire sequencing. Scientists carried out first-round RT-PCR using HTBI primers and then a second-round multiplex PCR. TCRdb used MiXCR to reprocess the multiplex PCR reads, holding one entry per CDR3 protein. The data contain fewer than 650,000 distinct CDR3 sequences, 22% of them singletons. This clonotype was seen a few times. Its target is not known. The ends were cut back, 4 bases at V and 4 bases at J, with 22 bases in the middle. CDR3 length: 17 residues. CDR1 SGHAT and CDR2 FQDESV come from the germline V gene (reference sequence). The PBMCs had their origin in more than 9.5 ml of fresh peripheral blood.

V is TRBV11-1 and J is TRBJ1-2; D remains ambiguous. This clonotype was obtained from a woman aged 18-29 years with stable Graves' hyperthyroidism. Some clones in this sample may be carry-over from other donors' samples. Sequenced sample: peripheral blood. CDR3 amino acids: CASSSDLRNPGGYGYTF. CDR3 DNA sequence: TGTGCCAGCAGCTCTGATCTTCGGAACCCAGGCGGCTATGGCTACACCTTC.